This TCR beta chain is from a study of cytomegalovirus exposure and HLA in healthy donors. The donors (healthy individuals) were bone marrow donors. Per germline, CDR1 SGHRS and CDR2 YFSETQ. This CDR3 has 15 residues. Study-wide points: Despite most TCR sequences being rare, some public TCRs occurred in many donors. Both high specificity and high sensitivity reportedly marked the classifier's diagnosis of cytomegalovirus status. It was likely that a cluster of highly shared sequence variants was a sequencing artifact.

Primers for the PCR totalled 60 Vbeta and 13 Jbeta. TCRdb keeps only in-frame clones here, not all; method: immunoSEQ multiplex PCR. The sample yields roughly 110,000 clones, around 84% seen once. A word on this clone: The antigen is not known.

The sequencing input was PBMCs. This TCR derives from a young man in good health and CMV-seropositive. J is TRBJ2-5 and V is TRBV5-1; D might be TRBD2 (7 bases). The end of the DNA fits TRBJ2-7 better, so the J call may be wrong. CDR3 coding DNA: TGCGCCAGCAGCGAAGGGGGGGGGAGCTACTACGAGCAGTACTTC. Translation: CASSEGGGSYYEQYF.